Each of the 22 T cell receptor beta chains below was sequenced from the same sample in a study of metastatic and nonmetastatic thyroid tumors. All patients reached thyroid surgery having received no treatment beforehand. MiXCR reprocessed the PCR reads for TCRdb. Of about 33,000 clones in the sample, 15% to 20% were seen once. The specimen sequenced was blood. These receptors came from a male donor with papillary thyroid cancer or a benign thyroid nodule (not recorded which). Some clones in this sample may be carry-over from other donors' samples.

By sample fraction, this clone is medium-sized. The V call is TRBV6-5, the J call TRBJ2-5, with TRBD1 as a possible D gene (5 bases). This CDR3 is 13 amino acids long. Looked up from germline, CDR1 is MNHEY and CDR2 is SVGAGI. Trimming stripped 2 bases from V and 5 bases from J, with 9 bases between. The CDR3 protein is CASSYGPGETQYF. The CDR3 DNA reads as TGTGCCAGCAGTTACGGGCCAGGGGAGACCCAGTACTTC.

This clone was counted between two and nine times. This rearrangement joins TRBV6-1 to TRBJ1-1; D may be TRBD1 (5 bases). Germline loops: CDR1 MNHNS, CDR2 SASEGT. With 5 bases removed from V and 13 bases from J, the gap between germline ends came to 23 bases. The CDR3 is 14 amino acids. The CDR3 DNA follows: TGTGCCAGCAGTCTGTGGCAGGGCGACACTGGAGATTTCTTT. Its protein is CASSLWQGDTGDFF.

Ten or more counts support this clone. The rearrangement uses TRBV5-1 and TRBJ1-1; D gene uncertain. Germline assignment: CDR1 SGHRS and CDR2 YFSETQ. The CDR3 runs 15 residues. V dropped 5 bases and J dropped 3 bases, with 17 bases sitting between them. In DNA, the CDR3 is TGCGCCAGCAGTGAGACGGGCCGGGCCGACACTGAAGCTTTCTTT. It encodes CASSETGRADTEAFF.

This clone was detected a few times. DNA for the CDR3: TGTGCCAGTTATCCTTCAGGGGGCCGCAGGACAGATACGCAGTATTTT. Its translation: CASYPSGGRRTDTQYF. V and J are TRBV27 and TRBJ2-3; 8 bases agree with TRBD1. J was trimmed by 3 bases and V by 9 bases; bases with no gene match: 14. Germline values: CDR1 MNHEY, CDR2 SMNVEV (reference sequence). The CDR3 totals 16 residues.

A note on this clone: No conserved phenylalanine or tryptophan is present at the end of the CDR3, so a read error is the likely explanation. The chain couples TRBV7-8 to TRBJ2-1; D perhaps matches TRBD1 (5 bases). The CDR3 spans 13 residues. The germline CDR1 and CDR2 sequences are SGHVS and FQNEAQ. In DNA, the CDR3 is TGCGCCAGCAGCTCCGGGCCAGGGTACGAGCAGTTCCTC. Protein product: CASSSGPGYEQFL.

In this sample, this clone turned up many times. The J gene is TRBJ2-7, the V gene TRBV9; 8 bases are a match to TRBD1. Germline-derived CDR1 and CDR2 are SGDLS and YYNGEE. This CDR3 has 15 amino acids. Trimming removed 4 bases from V and 3 bases from J; junction bases left unmatched: 9. The CDR3 sequence: CASSLRTGPIYEQYF. In DNA, the CDR3 is TGTGCCAGCAGCTTACGGACAGGGCCCATCTACGAGCAGTACTTC.

This chain joins TRBV20-1 and TRBJ2-1; D might be TRBD2 (5 bases). This CDR3 spans 14 amino acids. CDR1 and CDR2 (germline): DFQATT, SNEGSKA (reference sequence). V shed 3 bases and J shed 5 bases, with 14 bases lying between them. CDR3 nucleotide sequence: TGCAGTGCTAGGATCCCGGGATCAAACAATGAGCAGTTCTTC. This gives the protein CSARIPGSNNEQFF.

The chain combines TRBV5-1 with TRBJ2-3; D unclear. The CDR3 spans 15 residues. The V gene lost 3 bases and the J gene lost 0 bases, with 11 bases spanning the gap. Germline lookup yields CDR1 SGHRS and CDR2 YFSETQ. The chain's CDR3 is CASSSGTVSTDTQYF. The DNA of the CDR3 is TGCGCCAGCAGCTCCGGTACAGTAAGCACAGATACGCAGTATTTT.

This clone was counted ten times or more. This chain links TRBV20-1 with TRBJ2-7, with D possibly TRBD2 on 6 matching bases. V was trimmed by 2 bases and J by 2 bases, leaving 16 bases between them. The CDR3 loop spans 15 amino acids. Per the germline V gene, CDR1 is DFQATT and CDR2 is SNEGSKA (reference sequence). CDR3: CSARSWRGPPYEQYF. CDR3 DNA sequence: TGCAGTGCTAGAAGCTGGCGGGGACCCCCCTACGAGCAGTACTTC.

This clone came up many times. The V and J genes are TRBV19 and TRBJ2-1; TRBD2 aligns across 10 bases. The CDR3 covers 16 residues. Germline lookup yields CDR1 LNHDA and CDR2 SQIVND (reference sequence). Losses at the gene ends were 3 bases for V and 2 bases for J; bases not matched to a gene: 4. The CDR3, as DNA: TGTGCCAGTAGTATTCGGAGCGGGGGGGCCTACAATGAGCAGTTCTTC. It codes for CASSIRSGGAYNEQFF.

As for this clone: An end of the junction differs from the germline gene, which may be a read error. This sequence joins TRBV11-3 and TRBJ2-2; TRBD2 aligns across 9 bases. Germline V gene sequence: CDR1 SGHNT, CDR2 YENEEA. The CDR3 is 16 amino acids. CDR3 sequence: CASSFSSGMNTGELFF. CDR3 DNA sequence: TGTGCCAGCAGCTTTTCTAGCGGGATGAACACCGGCGAGCTGTTTTTT.

The chain recombines TRBV6-1 with TRBJ2-5; TRBD2 matches 8 bases. Per the germline V gene, CDR1 is MNHNS and CDR2 is SASEGT. The CDR3 runs 15 residues. With 6 bases clipped from V and 1 base from J, the junction kept 7 bases outside the gene matches. CDR3 sequence: CASSSKTSAQETQYF. As DNA, the CDR3 is TGTGCCAGCAGCTCGAAGACTAGCGCCCAAGAGACCCAGTACTTC.

This clone was picked up a small number of times. At one end, the junction sequence differs from germline, possibly due to a read error. The rearrangement uses TRBV12-3 or TRBV12-4 and TRBJ2-3; D is unresolved. There are 14 residues in the CDR3. CDR3 sequence: CDSSLKGHTDTQYF. The DNA of the CDR3 is TGTGACAGCAGCCTGAAAGGCCACACAGATACGCAGTATTTT.

The chain uses TRBV25-1 and TRBJ2-2; D might be TRBD1 or TRBD2, each matching 5 bases. V was trimmed by 7 bases and J by 13 bases, leaving 22 bases between them. The CDR3 has 14 amino acids. Per the germline V gene, CDR1 is MGHDK and CDR2 is SYGVNS. The chain's CDR3 is CASTGPTNTVALFF. CDR3 in DNA: TGTGCCAGCACGGGACCTACGAACACCGTGGCGCTGTTTTTT. Full variable domain (outside the CDR3, taken from reference TRBV25-1 and TRBJ2-2): EADIYQTPRYLVIGTGKKITLECSQTMGHDKMYWYQQDPGMELHLIHYSYGVNSTEKGDLSSESTVSRIRTEHFPLTLESARPSHTSQYLCASTGPTNTVALFFGEGSRLTVL.

The sample holds many counts of this clone. This sequence joins TRBV7-8 and TRBJ2-3, with a possible D match to TRBD2 (6 bases). The CDR3 runs 15 residues. The V gene's germline CDR1 is SGHVS and CDR2 FQNEAQ. V was cut by 2 bases and J by 2 bases, with 11 bases left in between. CDR3 DNA sequence: TGTGCCAGCAGCTTACTGGACTATTACACAGATACGCAGTATTTT. Translating it yields CASSLLDYYTDTQYF.

This clone was detected many times. The rearrangement links TRBV19 to TRBJ2-7, with TRBD2 matching over 11 bases. Germline V CDR1 and CDR2: LNHDA, SQIVND (reference sequence). The CDR3 contains 16 residues. The junction had 7 bases not matched to a gene; V was cut back by 3 bases and J by 3 bases. The CDR3 DNA follows: TGTGCCAGTAGTATCGGGCAAGGACTAGCGGGCTACGAGCAGTACTTC. It is translated as CASSIGQGLAGYEQYF.

This clone was seen ten or more times. The chain links TRBV9 to TRBJ1-4, with no clear D. V was trimmed by 0 bases and J by 3 bases, leaving 12 bases between them. CDR1 and CDR2 from the germline V gene are SGDLS and YYNGEE. The CDR3 length is 16 residues. CDR3 nucleotides: TGTGCCAGCAGCGTAGCTCCGGACTGGGCTAATGAAAAACTGTTTTTT. It codes for CASSVAPDWANEKLFF.

This clone was detected only a few times. The chain carries TRBV10-1 and TRBJ1-5; the D gene is possibly TRBD1 (6 bases). Deletions cut 5 bases from V and 1 base from J, with 18 bases between. Germline CDR1 is WNHNN and CDR2 is SYGVQD (reference sequence). The CDR3 spans 17 residues. This CDR3 reads CASSNKDRSPSNQPQHF. Written as DNA, the CDR3 is TGCGCCAGCAGTAATAAGGACAGATCTCCAAGCAATCAGCCCCAGCATTTT.

This clone was seen many times. V is TRBV6-2 or TRBV6-3 and J is TRBJ2-3, with D tentatively TRBD2 (5 bases). In germline, CDR1 is MNHEY, CDR2 SVGEGT. The V gene lost 6 bases and the J gene lost 0 bases, with 10 bases spanning the gap. The CDR3 runs to 14 residues. The DNA of the CDR3 is TGTGCCAGCAGCCGACCGGGGAGCACAGATACGCAGTATTTT. It encodes CASSRPGSTDTQYF.

Many counts were recorded for this clone. The chain carries TRBV27 and TRBJ2-3; 12 nucleotides match TRBD2. The CDR3 sequence is 16 residues long. Germline V gene data show CDR1 as MNHEY and CDR2 as SMNVEV (reference sequence). With V trimmed by 7 bases and J by 2 bases, 7 bases remained unmatched. The CDR3 coding sequence is TGTGCCAGCACCTTACTAGCGGGGGGCATCACAGATACGCAGTATTTT. As protein: CASTLLAGGITDTQYF.

As DNA, the CDR3 is TGTGCCAGCAGCCCTCGAGACAGGGCTAGCTCCTACGAGCAGTACTTC. Translation gives CASSPRDRASSYEQYF. The rearrangement joins TRBV6-1 to TRBJ2-7; 7 positions agree with TRBD1. The CDR3 has 16 amino acids. The junction had 11 bases not matched to a gene; V was cut back by 6 bases and J by 0 bases. The germline V gene encodes CDR1 MNHNS and CDR2 SASEGT.

This rearrangement joins TRBV7-2 to TRBJ2-2; TRBD1 aligns across 7 bases. The CDR3 sequence is 14 residues long. V dropped 11 bases and J dropped 1; count of bases not matched to a gene: 7. CDR1 and CDR2 from the germline V gene are SGHTA and FQGNSA. The CDR3 sequence is CACRQGENTGELFF. For the CDR3, the DNA is TGTGCCTGTCGACAGGGAGAGAACACCGGGGAGCTGTTTTTT.